This entry is about one T cell receptor (beta chain). The source of the sample is a study of blood T cell repertoires in COVID-19. Study in general: Both acute and convalescent COVID-19 samples were obtained from the United States, Italy and Spain. T cells, B-cell-depleted T cells, or PBMCs provided the cDNA or gDNA that served as material.

CDR1 SGHDT and CDR2 YYEEEE come from the germline V gene. The CDR3 has 15 amino acids. J was trimmed by 10 bases and V by 0 bases; bases with no gene match: 10. In the authors' methods: Estimation of nucleated cell counts relied on the amplification of reference gene primers. Method: immunoSEQ multiplex PCR; TCRdb's copy keeps in-frame clones and lacks some. V and J calls and clone size come straight from that table; D and trimming were deduced from the DNA. Of 150,000 to 200,000 clones in the sample, roughly nine tenths are singletons; the top ten hold 15% to 20%. The specimen sequenced was peripheral blood. The TCR comes from a man aged 60-69 years with active or convalescent COVID-19. The gene calls are TRBV5-6 and TRBJ1-1; 9 positions agree with TRBD1. The CDR3, as DNA: TGTGCCAGCAGCTTGGGCCTGACAGGGGGACGAGGAGCTTTCTTT. This encodes CASSLGLTGGRGAFF.